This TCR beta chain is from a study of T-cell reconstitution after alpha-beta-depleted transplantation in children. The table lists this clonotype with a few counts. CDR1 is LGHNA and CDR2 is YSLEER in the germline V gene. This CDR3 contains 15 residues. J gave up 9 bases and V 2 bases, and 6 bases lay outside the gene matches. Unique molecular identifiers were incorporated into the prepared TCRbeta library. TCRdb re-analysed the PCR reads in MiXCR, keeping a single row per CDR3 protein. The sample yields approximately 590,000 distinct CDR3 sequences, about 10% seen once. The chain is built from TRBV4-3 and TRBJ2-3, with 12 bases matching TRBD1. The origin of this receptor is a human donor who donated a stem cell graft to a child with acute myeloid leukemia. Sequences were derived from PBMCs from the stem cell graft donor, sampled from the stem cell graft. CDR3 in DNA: TGCGCCAGCAGCCAACGGGACAGGGGGCCCGGGACGCAGTATTTT. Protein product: CASSQRDRGPGTQYF.